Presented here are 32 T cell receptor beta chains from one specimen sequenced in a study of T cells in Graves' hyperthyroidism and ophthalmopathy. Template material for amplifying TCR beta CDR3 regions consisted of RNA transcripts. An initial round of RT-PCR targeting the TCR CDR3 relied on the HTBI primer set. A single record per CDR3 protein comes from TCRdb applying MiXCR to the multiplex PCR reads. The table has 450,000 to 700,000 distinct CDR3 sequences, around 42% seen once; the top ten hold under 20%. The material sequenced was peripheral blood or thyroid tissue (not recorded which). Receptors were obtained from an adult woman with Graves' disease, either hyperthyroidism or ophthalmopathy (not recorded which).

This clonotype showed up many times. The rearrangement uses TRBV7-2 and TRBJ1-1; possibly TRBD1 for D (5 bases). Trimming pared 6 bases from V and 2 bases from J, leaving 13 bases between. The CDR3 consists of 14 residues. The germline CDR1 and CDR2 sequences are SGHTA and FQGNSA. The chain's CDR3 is CASRPGTQNTEAFF. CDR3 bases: TGTGCCAGCAGACCCGGGACCCAAAACACTGAAGCTTTCTTT.

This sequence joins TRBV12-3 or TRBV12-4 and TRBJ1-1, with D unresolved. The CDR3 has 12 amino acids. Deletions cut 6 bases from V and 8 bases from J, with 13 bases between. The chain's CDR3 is CASSSPEREAFF. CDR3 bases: TGTGCCAGCAGCTCCCCGGAGAGAGAAGCTTTCTTT.

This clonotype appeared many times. Here the CDR3 DNA reads TGTGCCAGCAGTTTTCGGCAGGATTTACGAGAGACCCAGTACTTC. Translated: CASSFRQDLRETQYF. The genes are TRBV12-3 or TRBV12-4 and TRBJ2-5; D gene unclear. This CDR3 is built from 15 residues. Trimming pared 3 bases from V and 4 bases from J, leaving 15 bases between.

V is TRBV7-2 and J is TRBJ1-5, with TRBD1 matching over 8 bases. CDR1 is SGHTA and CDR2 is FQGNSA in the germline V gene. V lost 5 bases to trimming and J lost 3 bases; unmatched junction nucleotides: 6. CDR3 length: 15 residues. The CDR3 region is CASSGGQGNNQPQHF. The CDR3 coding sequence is TGTGCCAGCAGCGGAGGACAGGGCAACAATCAGCCCCAGCATTTT. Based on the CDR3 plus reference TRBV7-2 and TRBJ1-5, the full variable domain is GAGVSQSPSNKVTEKGKDVELRCDPISGHTALYWYRQSLGQGLEFLIYFQGNSAPDKSGLPSDRFSAERTGGSVSTLTIQRTQQEDSAVYLCASSGGQGNNQPQHFGDGTRLSIL.

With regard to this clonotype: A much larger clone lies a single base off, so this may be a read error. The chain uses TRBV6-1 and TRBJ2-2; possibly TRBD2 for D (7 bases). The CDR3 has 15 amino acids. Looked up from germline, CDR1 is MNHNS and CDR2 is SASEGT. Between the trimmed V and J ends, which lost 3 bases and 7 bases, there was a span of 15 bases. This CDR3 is CASSEYGGRIGELFF. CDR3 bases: TGTGCCAGCAGTGAGTACGGGGGGCGCATCGGGGAGCTGTTTTTT.

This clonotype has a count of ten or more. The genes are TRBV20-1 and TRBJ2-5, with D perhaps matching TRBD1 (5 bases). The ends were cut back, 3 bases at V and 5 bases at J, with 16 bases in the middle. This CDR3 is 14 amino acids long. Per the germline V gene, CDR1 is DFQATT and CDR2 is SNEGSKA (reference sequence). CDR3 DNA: TGCAGTGCTAGGACCCCCTCTGGGGCGGAGACCCAGTACTTC. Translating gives CSARTPSGAETQYF.

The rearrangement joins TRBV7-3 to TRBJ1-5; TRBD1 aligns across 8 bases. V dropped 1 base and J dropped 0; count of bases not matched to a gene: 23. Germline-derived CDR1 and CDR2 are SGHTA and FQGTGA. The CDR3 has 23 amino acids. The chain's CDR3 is CASSLKFTRGQAVVSGSNQPQHF. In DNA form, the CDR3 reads TGTGCCAGCAGCTTAAAATTTACTAGGGGACAGGCGGTAGTCTCGGGTAGCAATCAGCCCCAGCATTTT.

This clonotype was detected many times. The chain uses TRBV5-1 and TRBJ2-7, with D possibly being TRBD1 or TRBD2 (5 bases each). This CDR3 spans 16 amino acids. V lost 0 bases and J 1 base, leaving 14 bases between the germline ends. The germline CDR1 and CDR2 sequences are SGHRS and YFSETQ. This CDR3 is CASSLGARDGSYEQYF. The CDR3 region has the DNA TGCGCCAGCAGCTTGGGGGCCAGGGACGGATCCTACGAGCAGTACTTC. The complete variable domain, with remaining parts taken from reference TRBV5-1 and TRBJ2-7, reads KAGVTQTPRYLIKTRGQQVTLSCSPISGHRSVSWYQQTPGQGLQFLFEYFSETQRNKGNFPGRFSGRQFSNSRSEMNVSTLELGDSALYLCASSLGARDGSYEQYFGPGTRLTVT.

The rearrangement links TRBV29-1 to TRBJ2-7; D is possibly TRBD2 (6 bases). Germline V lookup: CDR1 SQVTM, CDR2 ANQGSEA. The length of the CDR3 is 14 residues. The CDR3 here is CSLGTRLPSYEQYF. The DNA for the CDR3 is TGCAGTTTAGGGACTCGGCTCCCCAGCTACGAGCAGTACTTC.

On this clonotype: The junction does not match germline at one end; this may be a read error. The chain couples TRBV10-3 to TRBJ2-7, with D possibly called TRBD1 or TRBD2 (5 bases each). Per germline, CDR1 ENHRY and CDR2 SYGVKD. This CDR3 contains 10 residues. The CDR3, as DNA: TGTGCCATCAAGGGGACGGAGCGGTACTTC. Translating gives CAIKGTERYF.

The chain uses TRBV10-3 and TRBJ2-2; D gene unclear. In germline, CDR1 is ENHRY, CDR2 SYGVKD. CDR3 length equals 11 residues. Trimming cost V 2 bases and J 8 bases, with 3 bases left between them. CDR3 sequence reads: CAISEQGELFF. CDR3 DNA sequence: TGTGCCATCAGTGAGCAGGGGGAGCTGTTTTTT.

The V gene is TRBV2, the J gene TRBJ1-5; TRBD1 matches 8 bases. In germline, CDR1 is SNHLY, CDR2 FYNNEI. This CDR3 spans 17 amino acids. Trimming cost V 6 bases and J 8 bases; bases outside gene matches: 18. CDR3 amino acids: CASSQLAGGGAFEPQHF. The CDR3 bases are TGTGCCAGCAGCCAACTAGCAGGGGGCGGGGCCTTCGAGCCCCAGCATTTT. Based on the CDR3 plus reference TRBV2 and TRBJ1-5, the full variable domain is EPEVTQTPSHQVTQMGQEVILRCVPISNHLYFYWYRQILGQKVEFLVSFYNNEISEKSEIFDDQFSVERPDGSNFTLKIRSTKLEDSAMYFCASSQLAGGGAFEPQHFGDGTRLSIL.

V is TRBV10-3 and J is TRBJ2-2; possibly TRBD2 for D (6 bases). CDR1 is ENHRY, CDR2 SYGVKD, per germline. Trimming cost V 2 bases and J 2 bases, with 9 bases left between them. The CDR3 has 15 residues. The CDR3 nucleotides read TGTGCCATCAGTGAGGAGGGAGGTAACACCGGGGAGCTGTTTTTT. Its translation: CAISEEGGNTGELFF.

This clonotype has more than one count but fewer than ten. The CDR3 is CASSEGLASGKAEQFF. The DNA for the CDR3 is TGTGCCAGCAGTGAAGGGTTGGCTAGCGGGAAGGCTGAGCAGTTCTTC. V and J are TRBV25-1 and TRBJ2-1; 9 nucleotides match TRBD2. Germline V gives CDR1 MGHDK, CDR2 SYGVNS. The CDR3 has 16 residues. V trimming: 2 bases; J trimming: 9 bases; junction bases outside the gene matches: 11.

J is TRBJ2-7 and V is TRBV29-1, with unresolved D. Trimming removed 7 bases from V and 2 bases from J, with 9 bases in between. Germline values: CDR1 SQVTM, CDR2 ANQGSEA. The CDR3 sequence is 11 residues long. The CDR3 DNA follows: TGCAGCGCAGAAATTGCCTACGAGCAGTACTTC. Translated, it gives CSAEIAYEQYF.

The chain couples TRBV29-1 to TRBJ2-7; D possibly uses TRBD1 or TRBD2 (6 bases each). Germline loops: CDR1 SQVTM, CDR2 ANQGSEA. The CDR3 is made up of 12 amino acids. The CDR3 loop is CRGGGSSYEQYF. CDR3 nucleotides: TGCAGGGGGGGCGGAAGCTCCTACGAGCAGTACTTC.

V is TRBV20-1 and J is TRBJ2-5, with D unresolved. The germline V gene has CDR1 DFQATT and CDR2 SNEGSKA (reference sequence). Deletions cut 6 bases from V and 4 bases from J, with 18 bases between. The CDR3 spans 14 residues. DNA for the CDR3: TGCAGTGCCAGCAGAGACCCCCGAGTAGAGACCCAGTACTTC. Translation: CSASRDPRVETQYF.

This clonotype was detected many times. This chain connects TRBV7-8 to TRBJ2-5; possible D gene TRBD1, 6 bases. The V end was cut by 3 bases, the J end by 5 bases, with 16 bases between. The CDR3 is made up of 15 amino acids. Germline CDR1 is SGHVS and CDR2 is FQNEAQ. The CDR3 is CASSFVTLRGETQYF. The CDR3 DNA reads TGTGCCAGCAGCTTTGTGACTCTGAGGGGGGAGACCCAGTACTTC.

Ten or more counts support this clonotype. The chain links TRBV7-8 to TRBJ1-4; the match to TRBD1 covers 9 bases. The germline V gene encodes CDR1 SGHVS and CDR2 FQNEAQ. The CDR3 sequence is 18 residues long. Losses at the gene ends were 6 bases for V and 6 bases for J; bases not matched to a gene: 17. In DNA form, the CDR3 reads TGTGCCAGCAGAAAAACCGGGACAGGGACAGAAAAGTATGAAAAACTGTTTTTT. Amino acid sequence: CASRKTGTGTEKYEKLFF.

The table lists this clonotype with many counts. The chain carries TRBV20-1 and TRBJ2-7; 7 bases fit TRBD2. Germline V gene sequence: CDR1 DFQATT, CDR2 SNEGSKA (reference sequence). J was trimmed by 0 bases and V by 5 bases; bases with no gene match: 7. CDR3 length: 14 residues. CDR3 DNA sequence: TGCAGTGCTCCCGGACTAGGTACCTCCTACGAGCAGTACTTC. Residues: CSAPGLGTSYEQYF.

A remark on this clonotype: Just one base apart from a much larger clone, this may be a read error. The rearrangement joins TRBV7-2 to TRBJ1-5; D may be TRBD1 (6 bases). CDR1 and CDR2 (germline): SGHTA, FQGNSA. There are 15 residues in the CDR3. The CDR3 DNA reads TGTGCCAGCAGTTTTCGGGGACAAGGAGACCAGCCCGAGCATTTT. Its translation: CASSFRGQGDQPEHF.

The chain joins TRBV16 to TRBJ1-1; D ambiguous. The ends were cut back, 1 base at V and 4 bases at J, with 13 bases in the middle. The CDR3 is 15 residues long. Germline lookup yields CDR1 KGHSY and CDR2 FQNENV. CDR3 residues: CASSQLSVLGTEAFF. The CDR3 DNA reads TGTGCCAGCAGCCAATTGTCTGTACTTGGCACTGAAGCTTTCTTT.

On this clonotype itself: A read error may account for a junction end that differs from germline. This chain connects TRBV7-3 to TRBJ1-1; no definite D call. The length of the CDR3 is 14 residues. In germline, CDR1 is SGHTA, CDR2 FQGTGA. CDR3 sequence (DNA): TGCGCCAGCAGCCCCATACGCCCGGGCGCTGAAGCTTTCTTT. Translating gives CASSPIRPGAEAFF. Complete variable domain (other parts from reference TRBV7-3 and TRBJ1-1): GAGVSQTPSNKVTEKGKYVELRCDPISGHTALYWYRQSLGQGPEFLIYFQGTGAADDSGLPNDRFFAVRPEGSVSTLKIQRTERGDSAVYLCASSPIRPGAEAFFGQGTRLTVV.

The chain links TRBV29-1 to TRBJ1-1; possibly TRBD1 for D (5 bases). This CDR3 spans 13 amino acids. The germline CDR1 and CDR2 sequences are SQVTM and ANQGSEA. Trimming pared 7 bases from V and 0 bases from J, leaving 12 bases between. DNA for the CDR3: TGCAGCGCCGGCCAGGGCATGAACACTGAAGCTTTCTTT. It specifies CSAGQGMNTEAFF.

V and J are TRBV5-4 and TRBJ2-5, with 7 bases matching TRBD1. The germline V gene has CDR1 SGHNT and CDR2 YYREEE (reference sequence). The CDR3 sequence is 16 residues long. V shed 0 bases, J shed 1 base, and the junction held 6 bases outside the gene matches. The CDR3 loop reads CASSLAAYRGQETQYF. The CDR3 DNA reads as TGTGCCAGCAGCTTGGCCGCTTACAGGGGCCAAGAGACCCAGTACTTC.

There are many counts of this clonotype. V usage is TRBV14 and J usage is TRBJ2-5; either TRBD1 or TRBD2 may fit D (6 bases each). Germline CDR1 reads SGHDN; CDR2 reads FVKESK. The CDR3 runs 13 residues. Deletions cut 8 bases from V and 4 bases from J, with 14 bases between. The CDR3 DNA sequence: TGTGCCAGCCGGAGGGGGGTAGGAGAGACCCAGTACTTC. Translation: CASRRGVGETQYF.

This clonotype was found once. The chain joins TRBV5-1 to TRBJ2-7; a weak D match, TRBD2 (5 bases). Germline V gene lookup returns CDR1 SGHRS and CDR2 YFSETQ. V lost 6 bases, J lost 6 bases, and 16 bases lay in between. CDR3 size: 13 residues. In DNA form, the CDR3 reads TGCGCCAGCAAAGGGCAGAGAAGCGGCGAGCAGTACTTC. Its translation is CASKGQRSGEQYF. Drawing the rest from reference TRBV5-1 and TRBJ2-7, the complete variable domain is KAGVTQTPRYLIKTRGQQVTLSCSPISGHRSVSWYQQTPGQGLQFLFEYFSETQRNKGNFPGRFSGRQFSNSRSEMNVSTLELGDSALYLCASKGQRSGEQYFGPGTRLTVT.

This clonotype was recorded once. CDR3 region: CSAPGLAEPTNTGELFF. The DNA for the CDR3 is TGCAGCGCACCGGGACTAGCGGAGCCAACGAACACCGGGGAGCTGTTTTTT. The V gene is TRBV29-1, the J gene TRBJ2-2; 11 bases map to TRBD2. Germline CDR1 and CDR2: SQVTM and ANQGSEA. Trimming cost V 7 bases and J 0 bases; bases outside gene matches: 10. This CDR3 has 17 residues.

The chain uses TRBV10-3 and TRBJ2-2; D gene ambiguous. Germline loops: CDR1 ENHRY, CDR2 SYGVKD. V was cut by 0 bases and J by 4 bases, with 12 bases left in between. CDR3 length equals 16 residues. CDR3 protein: CAISESVVQSTGELFF. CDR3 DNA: TGTGCCATCAGTGAGTCGGTGGTACAGAGCACCGGGGAGCTGTTTTTT.

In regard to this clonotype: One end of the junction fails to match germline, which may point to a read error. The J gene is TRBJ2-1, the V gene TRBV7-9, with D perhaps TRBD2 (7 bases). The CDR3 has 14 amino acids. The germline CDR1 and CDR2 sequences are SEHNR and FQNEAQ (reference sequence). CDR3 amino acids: CASSPRGGASEQLF. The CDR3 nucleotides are TGTGCCAGCAGCCCTAGAGGGGGGGCAAGTGAGCAGCTCTTC.

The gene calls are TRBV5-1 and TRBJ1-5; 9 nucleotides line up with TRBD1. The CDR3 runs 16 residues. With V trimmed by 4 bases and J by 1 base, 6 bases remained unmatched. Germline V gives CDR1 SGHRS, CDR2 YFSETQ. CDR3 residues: CASSPSTGGSNQPQHF. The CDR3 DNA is TGCGCCAGCAGCCCTTCGACAGGGGGAAGCAATCAGCCCCAGCATTTT.

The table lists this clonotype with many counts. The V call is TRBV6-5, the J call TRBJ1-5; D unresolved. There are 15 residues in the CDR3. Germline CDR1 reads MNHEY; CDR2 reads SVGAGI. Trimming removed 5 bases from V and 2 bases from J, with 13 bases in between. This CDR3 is CASSTGSRGNQPQHF. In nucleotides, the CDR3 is TGTGCCAGCAGTACGGGAAGTCGGGGCAATCAGCCCCAGCATTTT.